This TCR beta chain was observed in a study of blood T cell repertoires in COVID-19. Overall study context: Donors in the United States, Italy and Spain gave samples during acute or convalescent COVID-19. The cDNA or gDNA used as material had been derived from T cells, B-cell-depleted T cells, or PBMCs.

The CDR3 is 16 amino acids. Authors' processing steps: Counts of nucleated cells, estimated from reference gene primer amplification, were obtained. The data were produced by immunoSEQ multiplex PCR, yet TCRdb's version contains in-frame clones alone and is incomplete. The V and J calls and the clone size are those of that table, but D and trimming were determined from the DNA. The sample records 55,000 to 75,000 clones, around 86% being singletons. Sample: peripheral blood. This rearrangement joins TRBV1 to TRBJ2-2; the listed D gene, TRBD2, was not tested against the DNA. TRBV1 is marked as a pseudogene. This TCR was recovered from a human donor with active COVID-19. The donor label of this sample is uncertain. CDR3 nucleotide sequence: TGCACCAGCAGCCAGTTGAATCGGGGGGGGACCGGGGAGCTGTTTTTT. Translation: CTSSQLNRGGTGELFF.